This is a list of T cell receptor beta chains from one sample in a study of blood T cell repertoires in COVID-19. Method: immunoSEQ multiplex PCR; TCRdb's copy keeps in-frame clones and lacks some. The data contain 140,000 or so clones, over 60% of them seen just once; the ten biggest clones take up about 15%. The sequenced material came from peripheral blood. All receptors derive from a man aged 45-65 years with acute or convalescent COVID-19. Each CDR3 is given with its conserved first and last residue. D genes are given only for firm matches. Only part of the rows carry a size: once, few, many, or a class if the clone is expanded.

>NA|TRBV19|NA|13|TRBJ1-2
TGTGCCAGTAGTTTCCGACAGGCTTATGGCTACACCTTC
CASSFRQAYGYTF
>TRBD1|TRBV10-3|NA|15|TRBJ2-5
TGTGCCATCAGTGGCCGGGACAGGGGGAAAGAGACCCAGTACTTC
CAISGRDRGKETQYF
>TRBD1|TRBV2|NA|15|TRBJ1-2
TGTGCCAGCAGGAGGGGGACAGGGGGCGCGAGTGGCTACACCTTC
CASRRGTGGASGYTF
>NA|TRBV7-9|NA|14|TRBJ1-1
TGTGCCAGCAGCCCGGGAGGAGGGGACACTGAAGCTTTCTTT
CASSPGGGDTEAFF
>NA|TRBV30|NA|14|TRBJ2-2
TGTGCCTGGAGCCTAACCAGGGGTTCAGGGGAGCTGTTTTTT
CAWSLTRGSGELFF
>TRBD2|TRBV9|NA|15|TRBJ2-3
TGTGCCAGCAGCGTGAGCGGGATGATCACAGATACGCAGTATTTT
CASSVSGMITDTQYF
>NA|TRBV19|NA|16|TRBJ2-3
TGTGCCAGTAGTATGTTCCTAGGGGCCCACACAGATACGCAGTATTTT
CASSMFLGAHTDTQYF
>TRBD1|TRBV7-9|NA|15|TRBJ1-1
TGTGCCAGCAGCACCACTGGGACAGGTCCCACTGAAGCTTTCTTT
CASSTTGTGPTEAFF
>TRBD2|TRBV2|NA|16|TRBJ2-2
TGTGCCAGCAGGGGATCCCTAGCGGGGCGGCCCGGGGAGCTGTTTTTT
CASRGSLAGRPGELFF
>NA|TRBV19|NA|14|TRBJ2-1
TGTGCCAGTAGTACGCCGGGACTCAACAATGAGCAGTTCTTC
CASSTPGLNNEQFF
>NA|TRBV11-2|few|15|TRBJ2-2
TGTGCCAGCAGCTTAGGATCAGGGGTCCTCGGGGAGCTGTTTTTT
CASSLGSGVLGELFF
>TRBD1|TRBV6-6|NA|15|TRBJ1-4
TGTGCCAGCATCGCCGGGACAGGGCTTAATGAAAAACTGTTTTTT
CASIAGTGLNEKLFF
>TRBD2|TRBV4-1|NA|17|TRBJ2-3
TGCGCCAGCAGCCCGGGGACTAGCGGGGGGGAGACAGATACGCAGTATTTT
CASSPGTSGGETDTQYF
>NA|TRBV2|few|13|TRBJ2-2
TGTGCCAGTGGACAGTCGAACACCGGGGAGCTGTTTTTT
CASGQSNTGELFF
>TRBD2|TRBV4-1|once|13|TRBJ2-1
TGCGCCAGCAGCCAAGAATCGGGGGGTGAGCAGTTCTTC
CASSQESGGEQFF
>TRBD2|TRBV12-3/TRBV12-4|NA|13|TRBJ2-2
TGTGCCAGCAGTTTATTGGCGGGGGGCGAGCTGTTTTTT
CASSLLAGGELFF
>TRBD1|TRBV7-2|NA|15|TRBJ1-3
TGTGCCAGCAGCTTAGTCAGGGGGTCAGGAAACACCATATATTTT
CASSLVRGSGNTIYF
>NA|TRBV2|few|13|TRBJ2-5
TGTGCCAGCAGTGGCGGCAGGGAAGAGACCCAGTACTTC
CASSGGREETQYF
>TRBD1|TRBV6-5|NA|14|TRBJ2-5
TGTGCCACCCACCGGGACAGGGGGCAGGGAGCCCAGTACTTC
CATHRDRGQGAQYF
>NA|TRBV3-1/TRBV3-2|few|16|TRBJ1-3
TGTGCCAGCAGCCGACAATCAGGGATAGGCGGAAACACCATATATTTT
CASSRQSGIGGNTIYF
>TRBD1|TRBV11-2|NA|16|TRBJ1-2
TGTGCCAGCAGCTTAGGCAGGGGGTCAAAGTTCGGTGGCTACACCTTC
CASSLGRGSKFGGYTF
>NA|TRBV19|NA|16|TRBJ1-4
TGTGCCAGTAGTATAGATTATCGGGACACCCATGAAAAACTGTTTTTT
CASSIDYRDTHEKLFF
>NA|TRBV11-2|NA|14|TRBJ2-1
TGTGCCAGCAGCTTCCCGACAGATCAGGATGAGCAGTTCTTC
CASSFPTDQDEQFF
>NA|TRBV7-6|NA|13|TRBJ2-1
TGTGCCAGCAGCCCGCGGGGCTACAATGAGCAGTTCTTC
CASSPRGYNEQFF
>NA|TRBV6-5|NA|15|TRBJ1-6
TGTGCCAGCAGAAATGGACATGACTATAATTCACCCCTCCACTTT
CASRNGHDYNSPLHF
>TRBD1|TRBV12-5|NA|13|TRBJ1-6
TGTGCTAGTGCGGGACAGGGGTATTCATCCCTCCACTTT
CASAGQGYSSLHF
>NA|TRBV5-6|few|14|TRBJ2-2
TGTGCCAGCAGCTTGTACAGGAACACCGGGGAGCTGTTTTTT
CASSLYRNTGELFF
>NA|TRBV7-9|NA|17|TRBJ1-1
TGTGCCAGCAGCCCCCCTCAGTTCAGGAGGCAGGACACTGAAGCTTTCTTT
CASSPPQFRRQDTEAFF
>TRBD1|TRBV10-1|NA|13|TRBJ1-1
TGCGCCAGCAAGGGACAGGGCGGCACTGAAGCTTTCTTT
CASKGQGGTEAFF
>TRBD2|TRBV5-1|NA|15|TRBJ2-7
TGCGCCAGCAGCTTGGGGACTAGCGGGGCCTACGAGCAGTACTTC
CASSLGTSGAYEQYF
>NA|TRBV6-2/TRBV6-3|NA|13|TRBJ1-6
TGTGCCAGCAGTTTTCGGGGGGATTCACCCCTCCACTTT
CASSFRGDSPLHF
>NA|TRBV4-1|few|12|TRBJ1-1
TGCGCCAGCAGCCAAGATCGCCAGGGCGCTTTCTTT
CASSQDRQGAFF
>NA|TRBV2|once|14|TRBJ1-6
TGTGCCAGCAGTGAAGCGCGGGTTAATTCACCCCTCCACTTT
CASSEARVNSPLHF
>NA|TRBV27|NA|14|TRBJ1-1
TGTGCCAGCAGTTTAGTTTCGAGGAACACTGAAGCTTTCTTT
CASSLVSRNTEAFF
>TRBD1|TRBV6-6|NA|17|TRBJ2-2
TGTGCCAGCAGTCCACGCGCGGGGACAGGGTATACCGGGGAGCTGTTTTTT
CASSPRAGTGYTGELFF
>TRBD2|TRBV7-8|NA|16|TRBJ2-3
TGTGCCAGCAGCCCCCCGTTGGGGGGGAACACAGATACGCAGTATTTT
CASSPPLGGNTDTQYF
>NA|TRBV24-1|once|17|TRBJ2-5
TGTGCCACCAGTGAACTATCGCGAGGGGGGGGCCAAGAGACCCAGTACTTC
CATSELSRGGGQETQYF
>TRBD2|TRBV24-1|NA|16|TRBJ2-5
TGTGCCACCAGTGATCCAAGCGGGGGGGCTTTGGAGACCCAGTACTTC
CATSDPSGGALETQYF
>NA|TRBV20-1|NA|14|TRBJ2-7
TGCAGTGCTAGTTGGGGGGATAAGGGCTACGAGCAGTACTTC
CSASWGDKGYEQYF
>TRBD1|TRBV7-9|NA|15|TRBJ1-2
TGTGCCAGCAGCCCATCCGGGGGACAGCCACATGGCTACACCTTC
CASSPSGGQPHGYTF
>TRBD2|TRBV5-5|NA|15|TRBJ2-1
TGTGCCAGCAGCTGGACTAGCGGGGGCTACAATGAGCAGTTCTTC
CASSWTSGGYNEQFF
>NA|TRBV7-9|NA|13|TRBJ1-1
TGTGCCAGCAGCTTATGGGGGGGCACTGAAGCTTTCTTT
CASSLWGGTEAFF
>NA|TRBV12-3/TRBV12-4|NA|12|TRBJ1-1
TGTGCCAGCAGCACCCGACTGGTCGAGGCTTTCTTT
CASSTRLVEAFF
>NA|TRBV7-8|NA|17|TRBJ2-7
TGTGCCAGCAGCTTAGGTCGGGGGAGGACCGACTCCTACGAGCAGTACTTC
CASSLGRGRTDSYEQYF
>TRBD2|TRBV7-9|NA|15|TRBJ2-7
TGTGCCAGCAGCCAGGCTAGCGGGGGGTATCCCGAGCAGTACTTC
CASSQASGGYPEQYF
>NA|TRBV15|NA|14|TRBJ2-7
TGTGCCACCAGGGGAGAGAGGCCGGGCGACGAGCAGTACTTC
CATRGERPGDEQYF
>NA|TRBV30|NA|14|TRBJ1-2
TGTGCCTGGAGTTGGCCAGGGTCTAACTATGGCTACACCTTC
CAWSWPGSNYGYTF
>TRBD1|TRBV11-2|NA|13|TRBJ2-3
TGTGCCAGCAGCGACAGGGTGTCCGATACGCAGTATTTT
CASSDRVSDTQYF
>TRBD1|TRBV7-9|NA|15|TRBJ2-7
TGTGCCAGCAGAGATATCCCGGGACAGGGGGCCGAGCAGTACTTC
CASRDIPGQGAEQYF
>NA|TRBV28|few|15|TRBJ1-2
TGTGCCAGCAGCCAGCCAAATTCAGGGGACTATGGCTACACCTTC
CASSQPNSGDYGYTF